This T cell receptor beta chain was recorded in a study of shared clonotypes between healthy human individuals. This clone appeared a few times. Its target is not known. General study points: It was the few donors that limited the genetic and exposure-history diversity represented. Rarefaction demonstrated incomplete sorted-subset sequencing despite large depth.

Some clones are missing from TCRdb's copy, which holds only in-frame ones; the method was immunoSEQ multiplex PCR. This sample has a few million clones, with 85% to 95% found just once. Specimen: naive CD4+ T cells from PBMCs. Subset meaning: CD45RA+ positively selected. The sequence derives from a man aged 18 to 35 in good health. Some clones in this sample may be carry-over from other donors' samples.

The CDR3 region is CASSPGQTTDTQYF. As DNA, the CDR3 is TGTGCCAGCAGCCCGGGACAGACCACAGATACGCAGTATTTT. The gene calls are TRBV7-3 and TRBJ2-3; 7 nucleotides agree with TRBD1. The germline V gene encodes CDR1 SGHTA and CDR2 FQGTGA. This CDR3 contains 14 residues. After removal of 5 bases from V and 2 bases from J, the junction contained 4 bases not matched to a gene.